This TCR beta chain was observed in a study of blood T cell repertoires in COVID-19. The CDR3 consists of 16 residues. V shed 4 bases, J shed 4 bases, and the junction held 9 bases outside the gene matches. Germline values: CDR1 LGHNA, CDR2 YNFKEQ. The assay was immunoSEQ multiplex PCR, and TCRdb's table has in-frame clones only and misses some. The data show approximately 70,000 clones, 85% to 90% seen once. The sample taken for sequencing was peripheral blood. This receptor was obtained from a woman of 80 years or more with active COVID-19. V usage is TRBV4-2 and J usage is TRBJ2-1; 8 bases match TRBD2. DNA for the CDR3: TGTGCCAGCAGCCCGAGCGGGAGCCAAGGGTACAATGAGCAGTTCTTC. Residues: CASSPSGSQGYNEQFF.